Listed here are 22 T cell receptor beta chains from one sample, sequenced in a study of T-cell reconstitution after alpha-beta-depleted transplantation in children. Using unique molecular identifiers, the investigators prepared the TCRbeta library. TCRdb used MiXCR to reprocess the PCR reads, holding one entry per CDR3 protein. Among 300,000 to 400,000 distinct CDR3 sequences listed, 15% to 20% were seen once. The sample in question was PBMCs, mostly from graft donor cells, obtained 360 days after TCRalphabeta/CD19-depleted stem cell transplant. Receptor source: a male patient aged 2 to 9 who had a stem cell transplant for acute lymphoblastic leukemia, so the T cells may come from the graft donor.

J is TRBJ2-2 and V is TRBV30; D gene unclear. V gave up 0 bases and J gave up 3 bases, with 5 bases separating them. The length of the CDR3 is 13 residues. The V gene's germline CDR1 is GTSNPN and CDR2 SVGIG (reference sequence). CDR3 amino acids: CAWSVKYTGELFF. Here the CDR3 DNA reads TGTGCCTGGAGTGTCAAGTACACCGGGGAGCTGTTTTTT.

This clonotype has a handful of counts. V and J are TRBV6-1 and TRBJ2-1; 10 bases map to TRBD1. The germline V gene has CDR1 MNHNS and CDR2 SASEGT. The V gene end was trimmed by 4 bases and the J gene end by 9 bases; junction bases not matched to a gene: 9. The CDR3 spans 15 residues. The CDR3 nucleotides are TGTGCCAGCAGTGCTATGGGACAGGGGATGGGTGAGCAGTTCTTC. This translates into CASSAMGQGMGEQFF.

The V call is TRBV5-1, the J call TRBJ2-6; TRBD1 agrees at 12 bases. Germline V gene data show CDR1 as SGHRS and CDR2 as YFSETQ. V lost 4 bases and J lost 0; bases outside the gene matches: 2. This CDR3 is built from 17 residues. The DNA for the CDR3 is TGCGCCAGCAGCCCGGGACAGGGGGCCTCTGGGGCCAACGTCCTGACTTTC. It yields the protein CASSPGQGASGANVLTF.

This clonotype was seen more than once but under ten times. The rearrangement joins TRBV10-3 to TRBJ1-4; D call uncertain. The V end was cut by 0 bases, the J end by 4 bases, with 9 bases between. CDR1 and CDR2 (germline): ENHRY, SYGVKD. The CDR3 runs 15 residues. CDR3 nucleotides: TGTGCCATCAGTGAGTCGAAGCTTATTAATGAAAAACTGTTTTTT. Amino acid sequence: CAISESKLINEKLFF.

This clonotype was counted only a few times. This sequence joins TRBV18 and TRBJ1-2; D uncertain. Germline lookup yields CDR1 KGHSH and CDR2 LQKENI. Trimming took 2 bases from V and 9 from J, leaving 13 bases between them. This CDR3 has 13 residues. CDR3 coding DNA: TGTGCCAGCTCACCAGGACTGGAGAAGAGCTACACCTTC. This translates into CASSPGLEKSYTF.

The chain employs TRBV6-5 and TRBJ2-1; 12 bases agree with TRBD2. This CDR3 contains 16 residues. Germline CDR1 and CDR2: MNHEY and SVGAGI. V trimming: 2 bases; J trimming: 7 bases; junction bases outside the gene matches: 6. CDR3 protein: CASSYPGLAGLNEQFF. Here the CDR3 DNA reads TGTGCCAGCAGTTACCCGGGACTAGCGGGTTTGAATGAGCAGTTCTTC.

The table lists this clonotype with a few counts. CDR3 in amino acids: CASSRELAGRTDTQYF. CDR3 nucleotides: TGCGCCAGCAGCCGGGAGCTAGCGGGGCGCACAGATACGCAGTATTTT. The chain joins TRBV4-3 to TRBJ2-3; 9 bases align to TRBD2. Germline V CDR1 and CDR2: LGHNA, YSLEER. V was pared by 4 bases and J by 1 base, with 6 bases of the junction left unmatched. There are 16 residues in the CDR3.

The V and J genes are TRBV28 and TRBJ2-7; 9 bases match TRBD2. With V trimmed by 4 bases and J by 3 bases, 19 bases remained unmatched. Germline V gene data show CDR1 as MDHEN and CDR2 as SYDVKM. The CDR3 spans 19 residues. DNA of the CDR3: TGTGCCAGCAGTTCCCTAGGGAGTAGCGGGAGACCACTCAGCTACGAGCAGTACTTC. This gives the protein CASSSLGSSGRPLSYEQYF.

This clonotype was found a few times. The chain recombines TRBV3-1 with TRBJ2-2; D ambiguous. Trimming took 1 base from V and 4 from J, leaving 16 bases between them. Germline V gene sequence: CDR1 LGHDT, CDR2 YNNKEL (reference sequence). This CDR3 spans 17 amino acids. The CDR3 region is CASSQGGLPHGTGELFF. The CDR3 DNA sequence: TGTGCCAGCAGCCAAGGAGGCCTACCCCACGGCACCGGGGAGCTGTTTTTT. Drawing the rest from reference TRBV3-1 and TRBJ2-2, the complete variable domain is DTAVSQTPKYLVTQMGNDKSIKCEQNLGHDTMYWYKQDSKKFLKIMFSYNNKELIINETVPNRFSPKSPDKAHLNLHINSLELGDSAVYFCASSQGGLPHGTGELFFGEGSRLTVL.

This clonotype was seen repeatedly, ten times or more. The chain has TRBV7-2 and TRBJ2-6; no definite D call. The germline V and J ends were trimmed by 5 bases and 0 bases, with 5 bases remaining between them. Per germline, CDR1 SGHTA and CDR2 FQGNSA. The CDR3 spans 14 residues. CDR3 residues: CASSTRSGANVLTF. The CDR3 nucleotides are TGTGCCAGCAGCACCCGCTCTGGGGCCAACGTCCTGACTTTC.

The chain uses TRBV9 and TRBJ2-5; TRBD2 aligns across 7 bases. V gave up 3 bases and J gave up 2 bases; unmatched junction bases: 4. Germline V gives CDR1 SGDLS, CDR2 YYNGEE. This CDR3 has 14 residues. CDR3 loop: CASSARLAQETQYF. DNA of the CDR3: TGTGCCAGCAGCGCCAGACTAGCACAAGAGACCCAGTACTTC.

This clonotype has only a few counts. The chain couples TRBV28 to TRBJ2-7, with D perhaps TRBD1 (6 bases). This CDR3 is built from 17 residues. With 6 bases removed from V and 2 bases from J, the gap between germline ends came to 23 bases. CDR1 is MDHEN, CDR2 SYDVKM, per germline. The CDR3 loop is CASSPRAVYRVPYEQYF. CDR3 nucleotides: TGTGCCAGCAGCCCCCGGGCGGTTTACAGGGTCCCCTACGAGCAGTACTTC.

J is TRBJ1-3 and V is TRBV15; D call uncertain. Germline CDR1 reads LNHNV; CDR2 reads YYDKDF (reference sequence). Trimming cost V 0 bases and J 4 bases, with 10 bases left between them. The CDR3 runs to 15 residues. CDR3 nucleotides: TGTGCCACCAGCAGAGATGGGATATCGGGAAACACCATATATTTT. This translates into CATSRDGISGNTIYF.

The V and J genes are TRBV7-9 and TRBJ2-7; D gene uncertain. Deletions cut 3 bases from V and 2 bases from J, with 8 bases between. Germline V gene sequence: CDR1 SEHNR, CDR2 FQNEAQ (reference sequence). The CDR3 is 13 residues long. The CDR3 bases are TGTGCCAGCAGCTTCGACTGGGCCTACGAGCAGTACTTC. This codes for CASSFDWAYEQYF.

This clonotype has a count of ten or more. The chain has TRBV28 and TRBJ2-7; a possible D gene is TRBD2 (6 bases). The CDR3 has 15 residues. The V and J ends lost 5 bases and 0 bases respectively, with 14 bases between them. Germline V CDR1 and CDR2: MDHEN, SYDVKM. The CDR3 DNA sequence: TGTGCCAGCAGTCAATTGGCGGGATACTCCTACGAGCAGTACTTC. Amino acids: CASSQLAGYSYEQYF.

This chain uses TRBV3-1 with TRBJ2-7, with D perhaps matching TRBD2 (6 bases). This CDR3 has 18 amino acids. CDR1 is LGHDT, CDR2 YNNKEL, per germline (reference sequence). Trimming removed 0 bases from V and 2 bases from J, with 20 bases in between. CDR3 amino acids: CASSQDRDSGQEAYEQYF. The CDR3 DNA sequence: TGTGCCAGCAGCCAAGATAGGGACTCAGGGCAGGAAGCCTACGAGCAGTACTTC.

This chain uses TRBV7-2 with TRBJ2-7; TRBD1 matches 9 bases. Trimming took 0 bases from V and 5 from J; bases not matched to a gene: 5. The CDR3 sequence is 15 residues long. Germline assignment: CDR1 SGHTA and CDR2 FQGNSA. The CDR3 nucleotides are TGTGCCAGCAGCTTAGCGGGACAGGGATATCACGAGCAGTACTTC. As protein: CASSLAGQGYHEQYF.

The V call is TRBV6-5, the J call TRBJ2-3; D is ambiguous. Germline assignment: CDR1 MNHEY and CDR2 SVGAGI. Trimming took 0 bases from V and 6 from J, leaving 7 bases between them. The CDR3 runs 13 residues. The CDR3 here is CASSYSGWDTQYF. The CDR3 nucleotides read TGTGCCAGCAGTTACTCGGGGTGGGATACGCAGTATTTT.

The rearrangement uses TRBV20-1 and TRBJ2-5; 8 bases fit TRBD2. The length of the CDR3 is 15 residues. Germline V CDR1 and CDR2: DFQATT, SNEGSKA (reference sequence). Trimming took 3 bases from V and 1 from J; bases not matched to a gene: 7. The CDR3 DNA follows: TGCAGTGCTAGCTGGGCGGGAGGCCTCCAAGAGACCCAGTACTTC. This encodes CSASWAGGLQETQYF.

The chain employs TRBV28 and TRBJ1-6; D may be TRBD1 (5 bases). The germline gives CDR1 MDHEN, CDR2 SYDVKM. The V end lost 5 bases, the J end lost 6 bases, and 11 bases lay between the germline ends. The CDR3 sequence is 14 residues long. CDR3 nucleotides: TGTGCCAGCAGTCTTGGGGGGATTAATTCACCCCTCCACTTT. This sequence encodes CASSLGGINSPLHF. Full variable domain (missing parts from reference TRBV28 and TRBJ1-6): DVKVTQSSRYLVKRTGEKVFLECVQDMDHENMFWYRQDPGLGLRLIYFSYDVKMKEKGDIPEGYSVSREKKERFSLILESASTNQTSMYLCASSLGGINSPLHFGNGTRLTVT.

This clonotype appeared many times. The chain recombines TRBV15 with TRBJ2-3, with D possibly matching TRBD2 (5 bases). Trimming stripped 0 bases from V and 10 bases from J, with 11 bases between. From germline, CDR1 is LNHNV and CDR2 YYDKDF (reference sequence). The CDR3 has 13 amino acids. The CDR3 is CATSRDSLAPQYF. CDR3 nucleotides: TGTGCCACCAGCAGAGATAGCCTAGCCCCGCAGTATTTT.

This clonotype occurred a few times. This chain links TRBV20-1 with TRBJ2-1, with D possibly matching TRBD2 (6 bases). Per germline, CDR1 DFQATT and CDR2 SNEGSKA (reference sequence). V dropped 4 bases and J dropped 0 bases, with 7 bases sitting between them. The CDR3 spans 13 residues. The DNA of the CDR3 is TGCAGTGCTACTAGCGACTCCTACAATGAGCAGTTCTTC. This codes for CSATSDSYNEQFF.